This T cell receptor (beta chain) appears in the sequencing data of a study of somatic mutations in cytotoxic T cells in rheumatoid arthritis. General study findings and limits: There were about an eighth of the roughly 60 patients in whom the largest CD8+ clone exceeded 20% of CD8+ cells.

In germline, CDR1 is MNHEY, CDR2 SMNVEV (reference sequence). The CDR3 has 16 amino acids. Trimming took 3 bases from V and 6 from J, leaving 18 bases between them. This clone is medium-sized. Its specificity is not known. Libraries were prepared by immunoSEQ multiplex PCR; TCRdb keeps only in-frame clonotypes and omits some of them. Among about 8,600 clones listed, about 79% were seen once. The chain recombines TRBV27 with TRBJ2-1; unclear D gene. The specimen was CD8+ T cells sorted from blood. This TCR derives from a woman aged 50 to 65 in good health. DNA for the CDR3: TGTGCCAGCAGTTTTGTCGGCAGCTACTATAGCAATGAGCAGTTCTTC. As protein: CASSFVGSYYSNEQFF.